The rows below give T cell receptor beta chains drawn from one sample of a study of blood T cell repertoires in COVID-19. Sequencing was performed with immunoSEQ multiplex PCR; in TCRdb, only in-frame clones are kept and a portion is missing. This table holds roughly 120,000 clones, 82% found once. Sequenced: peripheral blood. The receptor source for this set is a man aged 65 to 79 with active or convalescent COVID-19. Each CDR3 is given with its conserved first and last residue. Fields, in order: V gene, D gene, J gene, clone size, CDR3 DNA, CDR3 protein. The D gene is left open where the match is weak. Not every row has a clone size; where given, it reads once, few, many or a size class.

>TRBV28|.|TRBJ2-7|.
TGTGCCAGCAGTTTCAGGAACTCCTACGAGCAGTACTTC
CASSFRNSYEQYF
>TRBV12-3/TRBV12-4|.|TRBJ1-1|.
TGTGGATCAAAGCGGAACACTGAAGCTTTCTTT
CGSKRNTEAFF
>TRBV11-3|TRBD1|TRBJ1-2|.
TGTGCCAGCAGTCAGGGGGATCATGGCTACACCTTC
CASSQGDHGYTF
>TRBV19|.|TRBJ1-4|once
TGTGCCAGTAGTCGTGCTATGTATGCAACTAATGAAAAACTGTTTTTT
CASSRAMYATNEKLFF
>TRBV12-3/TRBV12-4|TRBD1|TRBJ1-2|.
TGTGCCAGCAGCCGACAGGGGAACTATGGCTACACCTTC
CASSRQGNYGYTF
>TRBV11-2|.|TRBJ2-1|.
TGTGCCAGCAGCGCCCACGGGGGTGGTCAGGATGAGCAGTTCTTC
CASSAHGGGQDEQFF
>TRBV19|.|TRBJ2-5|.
TGTGCCAGTAGTCGAGGGGGGGATCCCCAAGAGACCCAGTACTTC
CASSRGGDPQETQYF
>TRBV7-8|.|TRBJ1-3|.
TGTGCCAGCAGCCCCGACGTAGGGCTAGGACAGAAGAAATCTATCTCTGGAAACACCATATATTTT
CASSPDVGLGQKKSISGNTIYF
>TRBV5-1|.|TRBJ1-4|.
TGCGCCAGCAGCTTGGGGGGAGGAGAAAAACTGTTTTTT
CASSLGGGEKLFF
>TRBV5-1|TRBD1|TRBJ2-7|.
TGCGCCAGCAGCTCGCTGTCAGGGGGTTCGGGAGAGCAGTACTTC
CASSSLSGGSGEQYF
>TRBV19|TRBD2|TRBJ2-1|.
TGTGCCACCGACCCTAGCGGGAGGGACAATGAGCAGTTCTTC
CATDPSGRDNEQFF
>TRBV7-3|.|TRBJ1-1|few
TGTGCCAGCAGCTTAAGTGGCGGGGGCACTGAAGCTTTCTTT
CASSLSGGGTEAFF
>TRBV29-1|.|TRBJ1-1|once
TGCAGTGTCAGGGGTTTCACTGAAGCTTTCTTT
CSVRGFTEAFF
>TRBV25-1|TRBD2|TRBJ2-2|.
TGTGCCAGCAGTGATCAGGGAGGGGTGAGCGGGGAGCTGTTTTTT
CASSDQGGVSGELFF
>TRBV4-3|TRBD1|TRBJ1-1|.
TGCGCCAGCAGCCCACAGGGGGAATTGAACACTGAAGCTTTCTTT
CASSPQGELNTEAFF
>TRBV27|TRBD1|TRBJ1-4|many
TGTGCCAGCAGTTTGTCCGGGACAGGGGGCGAAAAACTGTTTTTT
CASSLSGTGGEKLFF